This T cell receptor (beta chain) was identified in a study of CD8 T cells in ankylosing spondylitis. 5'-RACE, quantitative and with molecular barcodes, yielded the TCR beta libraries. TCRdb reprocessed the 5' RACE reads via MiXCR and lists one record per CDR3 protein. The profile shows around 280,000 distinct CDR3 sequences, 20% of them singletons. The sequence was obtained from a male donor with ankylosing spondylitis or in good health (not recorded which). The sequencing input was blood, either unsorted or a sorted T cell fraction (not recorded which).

CDR3 residues: CSARVGVQPQHF. In nucleotides, the CDR3 is TGCAGTGCTAGAGTAGGGGTTCAGCCCCAGCATTTT. V and J are TRBV20-1 and TRBJ1-5, with D perhaps TRBD1 (5 bases). In germline, CDR1 is DFQATT, CDR2 SNEGSKA (reference sequence). Trimming stripped 1 base from V and 6 bases from J, with 7 bases between. There are 12 residues in the CDR3.